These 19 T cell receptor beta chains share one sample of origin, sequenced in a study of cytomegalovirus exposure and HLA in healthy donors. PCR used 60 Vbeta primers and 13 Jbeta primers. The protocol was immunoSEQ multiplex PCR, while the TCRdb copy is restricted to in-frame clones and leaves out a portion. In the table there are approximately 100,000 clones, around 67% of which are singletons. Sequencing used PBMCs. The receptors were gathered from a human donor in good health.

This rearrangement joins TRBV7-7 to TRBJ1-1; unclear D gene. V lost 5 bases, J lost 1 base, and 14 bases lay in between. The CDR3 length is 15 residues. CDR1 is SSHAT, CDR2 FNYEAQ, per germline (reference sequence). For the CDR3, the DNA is TGTGCCAGCAGCGAGGATTCGGGTCGGAACACTGAAGCTTTCTTT. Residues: CASSEDSGRNTEAFF.

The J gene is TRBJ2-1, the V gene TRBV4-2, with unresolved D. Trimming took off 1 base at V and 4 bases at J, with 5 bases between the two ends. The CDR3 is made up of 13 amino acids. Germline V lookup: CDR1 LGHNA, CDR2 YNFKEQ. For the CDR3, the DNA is TGTGCCAGCAGCCAAGCAACTTACAATGAGCAGTTCTTC. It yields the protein CASSQATYNEQFF.

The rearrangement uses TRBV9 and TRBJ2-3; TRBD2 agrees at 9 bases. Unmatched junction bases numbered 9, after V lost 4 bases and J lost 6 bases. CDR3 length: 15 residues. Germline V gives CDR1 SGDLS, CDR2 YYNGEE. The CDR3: CASSPLAGGVDTQYF. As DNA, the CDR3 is TGTGCCAGCAGCCCCCTTGCGGGGGGGGTCGATACGCAGTATTTT.

The DNA of the CDR3 is TGTGCCATCAGTGAGCCGGGGGGAATCCGAGAGCACACTGAAGCTTTCTTT. Translating it yields CAISEPGGIREHTEAFF. The rearrangement joins TRBV10-3 to TRBJ1-1; weak D call: TRBD1 (5 bases). This CDR3 region has 17 residues. The V end was cut by 2 bases, the J end by 3 bases, with 19 bases between. Germline V gives CDR1 ENHRY, CDR2 SYGVKD.

The CDR3 nucleotides read TGTGCCACTCGCCGGTACGGCACCGGGGAGCTGTTTTTT. It yields the protein CATRRYGTGELFF. The V gene is TRBV27, the J gene TRBJ2-2; no clear D. Germline CDR1 MNHEY, CDR2 SMNVEV (reference sequence). The CDR3 length is 13 residues. The V gene lost 10 bases and the J gene lost 4 bases, with 13 bases spanning the gap.

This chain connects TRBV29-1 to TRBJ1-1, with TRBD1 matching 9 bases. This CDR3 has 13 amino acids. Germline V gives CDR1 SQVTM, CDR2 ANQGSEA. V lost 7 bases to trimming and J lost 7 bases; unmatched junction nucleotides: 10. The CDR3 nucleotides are TGCAGCGCCATCAGGGACAGGGAAAGTGAAGCTTTCTTT. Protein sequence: CSAIRDRESEAFF.

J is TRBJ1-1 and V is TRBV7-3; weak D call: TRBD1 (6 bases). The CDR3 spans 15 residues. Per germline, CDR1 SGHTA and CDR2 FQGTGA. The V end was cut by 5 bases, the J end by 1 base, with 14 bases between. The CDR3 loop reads CASSTLGGANTEAFF. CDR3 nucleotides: TGTGCCAGCAGCACCTTGGGGGGGGCGAACACTGAAGCTTTCTTT.

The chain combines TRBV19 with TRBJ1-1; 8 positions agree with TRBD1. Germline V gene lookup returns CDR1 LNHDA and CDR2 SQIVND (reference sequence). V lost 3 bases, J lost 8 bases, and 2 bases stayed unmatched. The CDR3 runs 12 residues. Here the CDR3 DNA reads TGTGCCAGTAGTATGGACAGGGTGGAAGCTTTCTTT. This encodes CASSMDRVEAFF.

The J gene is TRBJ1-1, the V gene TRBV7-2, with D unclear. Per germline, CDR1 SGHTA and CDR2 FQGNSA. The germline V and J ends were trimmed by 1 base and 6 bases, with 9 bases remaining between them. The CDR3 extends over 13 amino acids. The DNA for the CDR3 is TGTGCCAGCAGCTTAGGAGGGCTCGCTGAAGCTTTCTTT. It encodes CASSLGGLAEAFF.

The CDR3 loop reads CASSLDGGVAGELFF. CDR3 sequence (DNA): TGTGCCAGCAGCTTAGACGGCGGGGTGGCCGGGGAGCTGTTTTTT. This rearrangement joins TRBV11-2 to TRBJ2-2, with D maybe TRBD2 (6 bases). The germline gives CDR1 SGHAT, CDR2 FQNNGV. Deletions cut 0 bases from V and 6 bases from J, with 11 bases between. The CDR3 consists of 15 residues.

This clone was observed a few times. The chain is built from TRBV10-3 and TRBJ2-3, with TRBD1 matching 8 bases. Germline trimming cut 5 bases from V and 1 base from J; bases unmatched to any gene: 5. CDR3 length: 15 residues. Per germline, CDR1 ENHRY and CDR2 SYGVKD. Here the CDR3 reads CAISKQGDGTDTQYF. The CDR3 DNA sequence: TGTGCCATCAGTAAACAGGGGGACGGCACAGATACGCAGTATTTT.

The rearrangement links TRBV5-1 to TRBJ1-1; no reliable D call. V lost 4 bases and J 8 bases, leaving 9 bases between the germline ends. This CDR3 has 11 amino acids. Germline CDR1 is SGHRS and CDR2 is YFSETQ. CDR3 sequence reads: CASSGQTEAFF. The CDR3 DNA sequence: TGCGCCAGCAGCGGGCAAACCGAAGCTTTCTTT.

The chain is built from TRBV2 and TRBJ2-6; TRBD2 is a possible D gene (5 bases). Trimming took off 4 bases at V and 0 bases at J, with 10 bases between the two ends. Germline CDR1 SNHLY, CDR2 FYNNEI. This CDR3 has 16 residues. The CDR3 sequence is CASSATGDSGANVLTF. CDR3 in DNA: TGTGCCAGCAGTGCCACCGGGGACTCTGGGGCCAACGTCCTGACTTTC.

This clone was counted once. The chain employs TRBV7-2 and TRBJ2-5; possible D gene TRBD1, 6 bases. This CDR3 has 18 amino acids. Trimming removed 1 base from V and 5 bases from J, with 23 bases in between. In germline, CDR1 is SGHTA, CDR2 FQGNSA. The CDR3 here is CASSLEYRNTGPKETQYF. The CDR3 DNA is TGTGCCAGCAGCTTAGAATATCGTAACACAGGGCCAAAGGAGACCCAGTACTTC.

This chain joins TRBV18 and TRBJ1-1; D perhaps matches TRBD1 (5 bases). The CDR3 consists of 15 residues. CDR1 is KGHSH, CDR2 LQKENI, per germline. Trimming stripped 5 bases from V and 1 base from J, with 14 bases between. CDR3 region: CASSSLTAKNTEAFF. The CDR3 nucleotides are TGTGCCAGCTCATCGTTGACAGCTAAGAACACTGAAGCTTTCTTT.

The CDR3 sequence: CASSAGTSGYNEQFF. The CDR3 DNA sequence: TGCGCCAGCAGTGCCGGGACTAGCGGCTACAATGAGCAGTTCTTC. The V and J genes are TRBV5-1 and TRBJ2-1; 11 positions agree with TRBD2. Germline V gene data show CDR1 as SGHRS and CDR2 as YFSETQ. The V gene end was trimmed by 5 bases and the J gene end by 3 bases; junction bases not matched to a gene: 4. CDR3 length equals 15 residues. The whole variable domain, remainder taken from reference TRBV5-1 and TRBJ2-1, is KAGVTQTPRYLIKTRGQQVTLSCSPISGHRSVSWYQQTPGQGLQFLFEYFSETQRNKGNFPGRFSGRQFSNSRSEMNVSTLELGDSALYLCASSAGTSGYNEQFFGPGTRLTVL.

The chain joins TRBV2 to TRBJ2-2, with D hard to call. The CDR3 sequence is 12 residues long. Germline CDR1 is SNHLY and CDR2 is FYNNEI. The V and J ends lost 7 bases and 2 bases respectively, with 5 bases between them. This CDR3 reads CASNRNTGELFF. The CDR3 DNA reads TGTGCCAGCAACAGAAACACCGGGGAGCTGTTTTTT.

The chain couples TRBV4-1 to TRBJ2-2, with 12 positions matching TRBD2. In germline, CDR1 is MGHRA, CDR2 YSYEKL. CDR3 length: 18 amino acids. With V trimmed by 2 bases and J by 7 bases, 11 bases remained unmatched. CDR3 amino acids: CASSQRTLAGGLGGELFF. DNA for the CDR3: TGCGCCAGCAGCCAAAGGACGCTAGCGGGGGGGCTCGGCGGGGAGCTGTTTTTT.

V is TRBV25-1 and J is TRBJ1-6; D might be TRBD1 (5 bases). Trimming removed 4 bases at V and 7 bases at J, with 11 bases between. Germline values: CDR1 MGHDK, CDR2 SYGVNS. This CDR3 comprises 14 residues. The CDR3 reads CASSVTGPNSPLHF. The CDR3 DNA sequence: TGTGCCAGCAGTGTAACAGGCCCCAATTCACCCCTCCACTTT.